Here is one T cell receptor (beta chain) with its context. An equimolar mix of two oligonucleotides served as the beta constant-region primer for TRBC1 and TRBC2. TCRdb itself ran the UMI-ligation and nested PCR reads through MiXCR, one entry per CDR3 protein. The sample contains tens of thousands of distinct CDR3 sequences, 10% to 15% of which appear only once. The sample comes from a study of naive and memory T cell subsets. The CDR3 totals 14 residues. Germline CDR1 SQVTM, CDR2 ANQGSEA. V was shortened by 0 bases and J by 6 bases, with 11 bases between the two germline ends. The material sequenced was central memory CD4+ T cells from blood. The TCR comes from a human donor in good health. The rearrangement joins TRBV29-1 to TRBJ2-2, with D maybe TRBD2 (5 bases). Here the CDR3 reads CSVEDRGYAGELFF. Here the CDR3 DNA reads TGCAGCGTTGAAGATCGCGGGTACGCCGGGGAGCTGTTTTTT.